These 20 T cell receptor beta chains were all obtained from the same sample, sequenced in a study of CD8 T cells in ankylosing spondylitis. Study-level findings and limits: Seven to nine highly homologous variants made up a TCR beta motif, and this motif appeared characteristic of ankylosing spondylitis blood.

No cognate antigen is known for these TCRs. TCRdb called the 5' RACE reads again in MiXCR, with one record for every CDR3 protein. The table includes around 490,000 distinct CDR3 sequences, roughly 5.2% detected once. Source material: blood, either unsorted or a sorted T cell fraction (not recorded which). These receptors were collected from a male donor with ankylosing spondylitis.

This clonotype has a handful of counts. The rearrangement uses TRBV10-3 and TRBJ2-7; weak D call: TRBD2 (6 bases). The CDR3 has 15 residues. Germline V gene data show CDR1 as ENHRY and CDR2 as SYGVKD. Trimming removed 1 base from V and 0 bases from J, with 10 bases in between. CDR3 protein: CAISEFGGSSYEQYF. Written as DNA, the CDR3 is TGTGCCATCAGTGAGTTCGGAGGGAGCTCCTACGAGCAGTACTTC.

This clonotype was seen ten or more times. This rearrangement joins TRBV28 to TRBJ1-1; 9 bases match TRBD1. CDR1 and CDR2 (germline): MDHEN, SYDVKM. The junction had 7 bases not matched to a gene; V was cut back by 0 bases and J by 5 bases. This CDR3 is 16 amino acids long. Here the CDR3 reads CASSLWIGTGKTEAFF. In nucleotides, the CDR3 is TGTGCCAGCAGTTTATGGATCGGGACAGGGAAAACTGAAGCTTTCTTT.

This clonotype was seen repeatedly, ten times or more. The chain employs TRBV30 and TRBJ2-5, with TRBD1 matching 9 bases. Germline loops: CDR1 GTSNPN, CDR2 SVGIG (reference sequence). The CDR3 has 14 amino acids. Unmatched junction bases numbered 9, after V lost 6 bases and J lost 4 bases. The CDR3 DNA sequence: TGTGCCTGTACCCGGGACAGGGACTCAGAGACCCAGTACTTC. Translated, it gives CACTRDRDSETQYF. Based on the CDR3 plus reference TRBV30 and TRBJ2-5, the full variable domain is SQTIHQWPATLVQPVGSPLSLECTVEGTSNPNLYWYRQAAGRGLQLLFYSVGIGQISSEVPQNLSASRPQDRQFILSSKKLLLSDSGFYLCACTRDRDSETQYFGPGTRLLVL.

This clonotype was observed a handful of times. This chain links TRBV10-3 with TRBJ2-1; 7 bases agree with TRBD2. The germline CDR1 and CDR2 sequences are ENHRY and SYGVKD. This CDR3 is built from 17 residues. Trimming removed 0 bases from V and 4 bases from J; junction bases left unmatched: 9. The CDR3, as DNA: TGTGCCATCAGTGAGTCGATACGGACTAGGGTATACAATGAGCAGTTCTTC. It encodes CAISESIRTRVYNEQFF.

The chain has TRBV28 and TRBJ2-7; D perhaps matches TRBD2 (6 bases). Per germline, CDR1 MDHEN and CDR2 SYDVKM. Trimming shortened V by 4 bases and J by 0 bases, and 16 bases separated the two germline ends. This CDR3 has 16 residues. The CDR3 sequence is CASSSLNPGVSYEQYF. DNA for the CDR3: TGTGCCAGCAGTTCCCTAAACCCGGGGGTCTCCTACGAGCAGTACTTC.

This chain uses TRBV29-1 with TRBJ1-1, with TRBD1 matching 8 bases. The CDR3 is 14 amino acids. From germline, CDR1 is SQVTM and CDR2 ANQGSEA. The V gene end was trimmed by 7 bases and the J gene end by 1 base; junction bases not matched to a gene: 8. The CDR3 coding sequence is TGCAGCGCAGTCCCCCAGGGGGCGAACACTGAAGCTTTCTTT. It encodes CSAVPQGANTEAFF.

Many counts were recorded for this clonotype. The chain couples TRBV10-3 to TRBJ2-2; possibly TRBD1 for D (6 bases). The germline V gene encodes CDR1 ENHRY and CDR2 SYGVKD. The CDR3 totals 14 residues. Trimming shortened V by 5 bases and J by 4 bases, and 11 bases separated the two germline ends. CDR3 region: CAISPRGTTGELFF. CDR3 coding DNA: TGTGCCATCAGTCCCAGGGGCACCACCGGGGAGCTGTTTTTT.

In its sample, this clonotype was seen many times. CDR3 sequence reads: CASSSFSWGPQHF. CDR3 in DNA: TGTGCCAGCAGTTCTTTTTCGTGGGGGCCCCAGCATTTT. V usage is TRBV5-6 and J usage is TRBJ1-5; D not certain. The germline V gene encodes CDR1 SGHDT and CDR2 YYEEEE. This CDR3 region has 13 residues. V was shortened by 5 bases and J by 9 bases, with 15 bases between the two germline ends.

This CDR3 is CASNGEYQETQYF. The CDR3 bases are TGTGCCAGCAACGGAGAGTACCAAGAGACCCAGTACTTC. This rearrangement joins TRBV2 to TRBJ2-5; D is unresolved. The V gene's germline CDR1 is SNHLY and CDR2 FYNNEI. V lost 7 bases and J lost 0, with 9 bases in between. This CDR3 is built from 13 residues.

This clonotype was observed at least ten times. V gene TRBV3-1 combines with J gene TRBJ1-5, with a weak D call TRBD1 (6 bases). Germline CDR1 LGHDT, CDR2 YNNKEL (reference sequence). Trimming took 3 bases from V and 9 from J, leaving 15 bases between them. The CDR3 consists of 14 residues. The CDR3 coding sequence is TGTGCCAGCAGCCAGAAAGCGGGGGCGATGCCCCAGCATTTT. It yields the protein CASSQKAGAMPQHF.

This clonotype has at least ten counts. The V and J genes are TRBV5-1 and TRBJ2-5; D is undetermined. CDR3 size: 13 residues. Germline V CDR1 and CDR2: SGHRS, YFSETQ. V gave up 4 bases and J gave up 4 bases, with 11 bases separating them. The CDR3 region has the DNA TGCGCCAGCAGCGATAGAGTCTCAGAGACCCAGTACTTC. Protein: CASSDRVSETQYF.

This clonotype was picked up many times. The chain has TRBV18 and TRBJ2-7; TRBD1 agrees at 8 bases. Germline V lookup: CDR1 KGHSH, CDR2 LQKENI. There are 14 residues in the CDR3. The V gene end was trimmed by 3 bases and the J gene end by 5 bases; junction bases not matched to a gene: 6. The CDR3 DNA reads as TGTGCCAGCTCACCCTCCCGACAGGGGCACGAGCAGTACTTC. This sequence encodes CASSPSRQGHEQYF.

The table lists this clonotype with many counts. The chain links TRBV20-1 to TRBJ1-2, with 11 bases lining up with TRBD1. CDR3 length: 13 amino acids. Trimming at V came to 8 bases and at J to 3 bases, leaving 5 bases not matched to a gene. CDR1 is DFQATT, CDR2 SNEGSKA, per germline (reference sequence). In DNA form, the CDR3 reads TGCAGTCCAAGGACAGGGGGCTACTATGGCTACACCTTC. This translates into CSPRTGGYYGYTF.

At least ten counts were recorded for this clonotype. The chain links TRBV5-1 to TRBJ1-2; D unresolved. The CDR3 has 14 residues. V lost 4 bases and J lost 8, with 18 bases in between. The V gene's germline CDR1 is SGHRS and CDR2 YFSETQ. CDR3 in amino acids: CASSVDGPSGGYTF. Here the CDR3 DNA reads TGCGCCAGCAGCGTAGACGGACCTTCAGGAGGCTACACCTTC.

The CDR3 loop is CASSYLAGGPQRALYGEQFF. The CDR3 bases are TGCGCCAGCAGCTACTTAGCGGGGGGGCCCCAAAGGGCCCTTTATGGTGAGCAGTTCTTC. This chain connects TRBV5-1 to TRBJ2-1; TRBD2 matches at 11 bases. Trimming removed 3 bases from V and 9 bases from J; junction bases left unmatched: 23. The CDR3 has 20 amino acids. Germline V gene sequence: CDR1 SGHRS, CDR2 YFSETQ.

There are many counts of this clonotype. The CDR3 region is CASRTGHYGYTF. Here the CDR3 DNA reads TGTGCCAGCAGGACAGGGCATTATGGCTACACCTTC. The rearrangement uses TRBV6-5 and TRBJ1-2; 7 bases match TRBD1. The CDR3 covers 12 residues. V shed 6 bases and J 5 bases; nucleotides not matched to a gene: 3. Germline values: CDR1 MNHEY, CDR2 SVGAGI.

This clonotype turned up a few times. The V call is TRBV3-1, the J call TRBJ2-2, with D hard to call. V was pared by 1 base and J by 0 bases, with 6 bases between. This CDR3 has 15 amino acids. CDR1 and CDR2 (germline): LGHDT, YNNKEL (reference sequence). The CDR3 sequence: CASSQGFSNTGELFF. Here the CDR3 DNA reads TGTGCCAGCAGCCAAGGGTTTTCGAACACCGGGGAGCTGTTTTTT.

Ten or more counts support this clonotype. The chain links TRBV12-3 or TRBV12-4 to TRBJ2-4; D assignment may be TRBD1 or TRBD2 (7 bases each). V lost 6 bases, J lost 9 bases, and 12 bases lay in between. The CDR3 is 12 amino acids. CDR3 sequence reads: CASSDREGIQYF. CDR3 bases: TGTGCCAGCAGCGACAGGGAGGGCATTCAGTACTTC.

In its sample, this clonotype was seen many times. This chain links TRBV12-3 or TRBV12-4 with TRBJ1-6; D ambiguous. V was pared by 8 bases and J by 7 bases, with 12 bases between. The CDR3 extends over 13 amino acids. The CDR3 region has the DNA TGTGCCAGCGGACGCGGAGGGAATTCACCCCTCCACTTT. As protein: CASGRGGNSPLHF.

This clonotype was recorded at least ten times. This CDR3 is CSARDGPRGYEQYF. For the CDR3, the DNA is TGCAGTGCTAGAGATGGGCCCCGGGGCTACGAGCAGTACTTC. The chain has TRBV20-1 and TRBJ2-7; tentative D call: TRBD2 (5 bases). Trimming left V 0 bases short and J 3 bases short, with 12 bases between. CDR3 length: 14 residues. Germline V gene sequence: CDR1 DFQATT, CDR2 SNEGSKA (reference sequence).